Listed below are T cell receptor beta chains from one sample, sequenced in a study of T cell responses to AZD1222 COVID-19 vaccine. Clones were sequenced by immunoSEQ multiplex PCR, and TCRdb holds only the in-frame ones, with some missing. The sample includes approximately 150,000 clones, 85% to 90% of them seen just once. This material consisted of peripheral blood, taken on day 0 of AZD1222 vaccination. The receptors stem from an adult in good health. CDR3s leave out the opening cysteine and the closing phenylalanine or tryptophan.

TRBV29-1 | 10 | SVAPGAYGYT
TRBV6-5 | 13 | ASSRASFSGNTIY
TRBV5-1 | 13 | ASSSDRGGGTEAF
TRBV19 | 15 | ASSAGEGFSSYNEQF
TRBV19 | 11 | ASSATMNTEAF
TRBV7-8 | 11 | ASSLSGLYGYT
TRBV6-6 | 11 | ASSQAGQRGPF
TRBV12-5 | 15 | ASGLVGQVGANYGYT
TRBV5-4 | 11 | ASSLPDRNEQY
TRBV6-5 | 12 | ASSYERGTSRNT
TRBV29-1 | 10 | SVVRNTGELF
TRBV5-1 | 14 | ASSFQKPGRQETQY
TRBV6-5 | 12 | ASNPGQGYNEQF
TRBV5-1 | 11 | ASSLVNTGELF
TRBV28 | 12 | ASSLLLSYNEQF
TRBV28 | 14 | ASRLSGTGGKYGYT
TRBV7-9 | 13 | ASSLDLSGRGEQF
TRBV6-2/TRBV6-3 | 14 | ASSYSNGISNEKLF
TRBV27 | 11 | ASSFPGGTEAF
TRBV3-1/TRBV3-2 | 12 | ASSQARATGELF
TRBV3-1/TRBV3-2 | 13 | ASSQDRDDRNIQY
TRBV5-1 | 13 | ASSLATGNTGELF
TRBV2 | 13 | AHKAGSGAYNEQF
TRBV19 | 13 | ASSIQGGAKNIQY
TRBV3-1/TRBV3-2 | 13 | ASSQGQGFYNEQF
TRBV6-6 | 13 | ASSPRNKGNTEAF
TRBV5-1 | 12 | ASGTGATNEKLF